This passage covers 27 T cell receptor beta chains from one sample sequenced in a study of T cell responses to AZD1222 COVID-19 vaccine. The method was immunoSEQ multiplex PCR; TCRdb's version includes in-frame clones alone and lacks a portion of them. The sample lists tens of thousands of clones, approximately 87% occurring once. The source material was peripheral blood, sampled 28 days after the second AZD1222 dose. Source of these receptors: an adult who received the AZD1222 COVID-19 vaccine.

The gene calls are TRBV11-2 and TRBJ2-3; a weak D match, TRBD2 (7 bases). Germline loops: CDR1 SGHAT, CDR2 FQNNGV. This CDR3 spans 16 amino acids. Trimming shortened V by 5 bases and J by 3 bases, and 18 bases separated the two germline ends. CDR3 loop: CASSTQARGGTDTQYF. The CDR3 nucleotides read TGTGCCAGCAGCACGCAAGCAAGGGGGGGGACAGATACGCAGTATTTT.

This clone was picked up one time. Compared with germline, one end of the junction differs, possibly owing to a read error. This sequence joins TRBV6-2 or TRBV6-3 and TRBJ1-2; TRBD1 aligns across 9 bases. The CDR3 loop spans 15 amino acids. CDR1 MNHEY and CDR2 SVGEGT come from the germline V gene. The CDR3 loop reads CASSRGDRELLLSDF. CDR3 sequence (DNA): TGTGCCAGCAGCCGTGGGGACAGGGAGCTTTTACTTTCTGACTTC.

There are a few counts of this clone. The chain links TRBV9 to TRBJ1-2; 7 nucleotides agree with TRBD1. The ends lost 3 bases at V and 0 bases at J; junction bases unmatched: 5. The CDR3 is made up of 15 amino acids. The germline CDR1 and CDR2 sequences are SGDLS and YYNGEE. CDR3 protein: CASSAGGQTNYGYTF. The CDR3 nucleotides are TGTGCCAGCAGCGCGGGGGGACAGACTAACTATGGCTACACCTTC.

The J gene is TRBJ2-3, the V gene TRBV30; D gene uncertain. Trimming pared 5 bases from V and 7 bases from J, leaving 16 bases between. The CDR3 is made up of 13 amino acids. Germline V lookup: CDR1 GTSNPN, CDR2 SVGIG (reference sequence). CDR3 in amino acids: CAWVDRAQHTQYF. As DNA, the CDR3 is TGTGCCTGGGTAGACCGTGCACAGCATACGCAGTATTTT.

The CDR3 protein is CASSPILGSTQPQHF. The CDR3 nucleotides are TGTGCCAGCAGCCCCATCCTTGGGTCTACTCAGCCCCAGCATTTT. This sequence joins TRBV7-2 and TRBJ1-5; D remains ambiguous. The germline gives CDR1 SGHTA, CDR2 FQGNSA. The germline V and J ends were trimmed by 5 bases and 6 bases, with 17 bases remaining between them. This CDR3 is built from 15 residues.

This chain links TRBV7-9 with TRBJ2-1, with 13 bases fitting TRBD2. This CDR3 is built from 17 residues. V shed 5 bases and J 5 bases; nucleotides not matched to a gene: 9. Germline V CDR1 and CDR2: SEHNR, FQNEAQ (reference sequence). Written as DNA, the CDR3 is TGTGCCAGCAGCGCGGAGGGACTAGCGGGAATCGACAATGAGCAGTTCTTC. It yields the protein CASSAEGLAGIDNEQFF.

V usage is TRBV19 and J usage is TRBJ2-6; the D is unclear. The CDR3 is made up of 14 amino acids. Germline values: CDR1 LNHDA, CDR2 SQIVND (reference sequence). The V gene lost 5 bases and the J gene lost 4 bases, with 9 bases spanning the gap. The CDR3: CASSVNSGANVLTF. In DNA form, the CDR3 reads TGTGCCAGTAGTGTCAACTCGGGGGCCAACGTCCTGACTTTC.

The chain has TRBV5-6 and TRBJ2-1, with a possible D match to TRBD1 (6 bases). Germline values: CDR1 SGHDT, CDR2 YYEEEE. CDR3 length: 15 residues. The V gene lost 1 base and the J gene lost 10 bases, with 18 bases spanning the gap. CDR3 sequence (DNA): TGTGCCAGCAGCTTGTGGGGCGGTCAGGGGAAGGAGCAGTTCTTC. Translated, it gives CASSLWGGQGKEQFF.

The J gene is TRBJ1-1, the V gene TRBV9; D not certain. Trimming stripped 4 bases from V and 6 bases from J, with 13 bases between. CDR3 length: 13 amino acids. Germline loops: CDR1 SGDLS, CDR2 YYNGEE. Here the CDR3 reads CASSRESASEAFF. The CDR3, as DNA: TGTGCCAGCAGCCGGGAGTCGGCCTCTGAAGCTTTCTTT.

This sequence joins TRBV6-5 and TRBJ1-5; D possibly corresponds to TRBD1 (6 bases). CDR1 and CDR2 from the germline V gene are MNHEY and SVGAGI. The germline V and J ends were trimmed by 7 bases and 2 bases, with 15 bases remaining between them. This CDR3 comprises 15 residues. CDR3 nucleotide sequence: TGTGCCAGCACTTGGGACACGGTGGGCAATCAGCCCCAGCATTTT. Translated, it gives CASTWDTVGNQPQHF.

V gene TRBV7-9 combines with J gene TRBJ1-5; no clear D. The CDR3 runs 14 residues. The germline CDR1 and CDR2 sequences are SEHNR and FQNEAQ (reference sequence). Between the trimmed V and J ends, which lost 1 base and 1 base, there was a span of 5 bases. The CDR3 bases are TGTGCCAGCAGCTTAGACAGAAGCAATCAGCCCCAGCATTTT. Translation gives CASSLDRSNQPQHF.

V and J are TRBV27 and TRBJ2-7; 7 bases agree with TRBD1. This CDR3 is 15 amino acids long. With V trimmed by 6 bases and J by 1 base, 9 bases remained unmatched. From germline, CDR1 is MNHEY and CDR2 SMNVEV (reference sequence). Here the CDR3 reads CASRTAGTESYEQYF. CDR3 DNA sequence: TGTGCCAGCAGGACTGCCGGGACAGAGTCCTACGAGCAGTACTTC.

This clone was seen a handful of times. This rearrangement joins TRBV27 to TRBJ2-7, with TRBD1 matching 7 bases. Germline assignment: CDR1 MNHEY and CDR2 SMNVEV (reference sequence). The CDR3 contains 15 residues. The V segment lost 2 bases and the J segment 2 bases; nucleotides outside the gene matches: 6. CDR3 region: CASSLSRDSAYEQYF. In nucleotides, the CDR3 is TGTGCCAGCAGTTTAAGTCGGGACAGCGCCTACGAGCAGTACTTC.

This chain uses TRBV7-2 with TRBJ1-2; TRBD1 matches 7 bases. V was clipped by 4 bases and J by 7 bases; unmatched bases: 9. Germline V gene data show CDR1 as SGHTA and CDR2 as FQGNSA. The length of the CDR3 is 14 residues. As DNA, the CDR3 is TGTGCCAGCAGCTCATTTGACAGGGACGTTGGCTACACCTTC. Its protein is CASSSFDRDVGYTF.

This clone was counted only a few times. V and J are TRBV11-3 and TRBJ1-2, with 7 bases lining up with TRBD1. This CDR3 has 16 amino acids. CDR1 is SGHNT, CDR2 YENEEA, per germline. After removal of 1 base from V and 4 bases from J, the junction contained 9 bases not matched to a gene. The CDR3 here is CASSLGGTGTAYGYTF. The CDR3 DNA is TGTGCCAGCAGCTTAGGAGGAACCGGGACAGCCTATGGCTACACCTTC.

This chain links TRBV29-1 with TRBJ2-1; D ambiguous. The CDR3 runs 13 residues. Trimming left V 4 bases short and J 5 bases short, with 12 bases between. The germline V gene has CDR1 SQVTM and CDR2 ANQGSEA. The CDR3 DNA reads as TGCAGCGTTGCACGGCAGTCCAACAATGAGCAGTTCTTC. Translated, it gives CSVARQSNNEQFF.

This chain joins TRBV30 and TRBJ2-2; D gene uncertain. Germline V gene sequence: CDR1 GTSNPN, CDR2 SVGIG (reference sequence). The CDR3 loop spans 14 amino acids. The V gene lost 4 bases and the J gene lost 1 base, with 10 bases spanning the gap. CDR3 DNA: TGTGCCTGGAAAAGGGCCCTGAACACCGGGGAGCTGTTTTTT. This encodes CAWKRALNTGELFF.

The chain uses TRBV11-3 and TRBJ1-1, with unresolved D. The germline V gene has CDR1 SGHNT and CDR2 YENEEA. The V end lost 5 bases, the J end lost 1 base, and 11 bases lay between the germline ends. This CDR3 is built from 14 residues. CDR3 in DNA: TGTGCCAGCAGCATGAGTACGGGGAACACTGAAGCTTTCTTT. Its translation: CASSMSTGNTEAFF.

The chain has TRBV5-1 and TRBJ1-4; D is ambiguous. This CDR3 comprises 15 residues. Looked up from germline, CDR1 is SGHRS and CDR2 is YFSETQ. V lost 4 bases to trimming and J lost 0 bases, with 10 bases between them. CDR3 loop: CASSPRPATNEKLFF. The CDR3 DNA reads TGCGCCAGCAGCCCGAGACCTGCAACTAATGAAAAACTGTTTTTT.

The chain uses TRBV5-6 and TRBJ1-6; D uncertain. Germline V lookup: CDR1 SGHDT, CDR2 YYEEEE. V was pared by 4 bases and J by 1 base, with 12 bases between. CDR3 size: 16 residues. The CDR3 region has the DNA TGTGCCAGCAGCCTGGTTCGGATTTCCTATAATTCACCCCTCCACTTT. Translating gives CASSLVRISYNSPLHF.

The CDR3 nucleotides read TGTGCCAGCAGTGACCATCTCGGAGGGCTGTTTTTT. It yields the protein CASSDHLGGLFF. The J gene is TRBJ2-2, the V gene TRBV6-1, with D maybe TRBD2 (5 bases). Germline V gives CDR1 MNHNS, CDR2 SASEGT. CDR3 length equals 12 residues. V was shortened by 3 bases and J by 13 bases, with 12 bases between the two germline ends.

The chain joins TRBV27 to TRBJ1-1, with D possibly being TRBD1 (5 bases). Trimming took 5 bases from V and 3 from J, leaving 16 bases between them. Germline V gene data show CDR1 as MNHEY and CDR2 as SMNVEV (reference sequence). The CDR3 has 15 amino acids. The CDR3 sequence: CASSRPGLTDTEAFF. The CDR3 DNA reads TGTGCCAGCAGTCGCCCAGGCCTGACAGACACTGAAGCTTTCTTT.

This chain links TRBV19 with TRBJ2-2; either TRBD1 or TRBD2 may fit D (5 bases each). The CDR3 extends over 15 amino acids. Per germline, CDR1 LNHDA and CDR2 SQIVND (reference sequence). V was cut by 6 bases and J by 4 bases, with 15 bases left in between. For the CDR3, the DNA is TGTGCCAGTAGATACTCGGGGCGTGGCACCGGGGAGCTGTTTTTT. Its translation is CASRYSGRGTGELFF.

The chain combines TRBV5-1 with TRBJ2-1; 8 positions match TRBD2. Unmatched junction bases numbered 6, after V lost 1 base and J lost 3 bases. Germline V gene sequence: CDR1 SGHRS, CDR2 YFSETQ. The CDR3 totals 16 residues. The CDR3 loop reads CASSLNSGVSYNEQFF. CDR3 DNA: TGCGCCAGCAGCTTGAATAGCGGGGTAAGCTACAATGAGCAGTTCTTC.

The chain uses TRBV6-1 and TRBJ2-2, with 11 nucleotides matching TRBD2. CDR1 is MNHNS, CDR2 SASEGT, per germline. CDR3 length equals 16 residues. Unmatched junction bases numbered 3, after V lost 3 bases and J lost 3 bases. The CDR3 here is CASSELSGGDTGELFF. The CDR3 coding sequence is TGTGCCAGCAGTGAGCTTAGCGGGGGGGACACCGGGGAGCTGTTTTTT.

The V and J genes are TRBV6-4 and TRBJ2-3, with 9 bases aligning to TRBD2. The CDR3 consists of 16 residues. J lost 2 bases, V lost 6 bases, and 9 bases had no gene match. From germline, CDR1 is MRHNA and CDR2 SNTAGT. The CDR3 is CASRTKRGDSTDTQYF. The DNA of the CDR3 is TGTGCCAGCAGAACCAAGCGGGGGGACTCCACAGATACGCAGTATTTT.

The DNA of the CDR3 is TGTGCCAGCAGTGAATCAGGGGGCGCCTTGGGCTACACCTTC. Translating gives CASSESGGALGYTF. The chain has TRBV6-1 and TRBJ1-2; 8 bases are shared with TRBD1. V dropped 2 bases and J dropped 8; count of bases not matched to a gene: 7. Germline assignment: CDR1 MNHNS and CDR2 SASEGT. There are 14 residues in the CDR3.